Listed here are 21 T cell receptor beta chains from one sample, sequenced in a study of tumor-infiltrating lymphocytes in primary liver carcinoma. Scientists recovered RNA and DNA together from roughly 20-30 mg of unsorted bulk tissue. Total RNA (roughly 540 ng) served as template for TCR beta cDNA synthesis primed by a constant-region primer. Nested multiplex PCR, run for three rounds with slightly modified ARM-PCR, yielded TCR beta libraries. For approximately 9 cycles apiece, the opening two PCR rounds ran with TRBV1-TRBV30 forward primers and a C-beta reverse primer. TCRdb called the multiplex PCR reads again in MiXCR, with one record for every CDR3 protein. Among approximately 92,000 distinct CDR3 sequences listed, just under 70% were seen once. Sequencing was done on a sample of tumor-adjacent normal liver tissue. The receptor source for this set is a man in his forties or fifties with primary liver carcinoma and hepatitis B virus infection.

A remark on this clonotype: A junction end diverges from the germline sequence, so it may reflect a read error. In DNA form, the CDR3 reads TGTGCCAGCAGTTCAGCCGTGACAGAATACGAGCGGTACTTC. Translated: CASSSAVTEYERYF. This sequence joins TRBV11-2 and TRBJ2-7, with D tentatively TRBD1 (5 bases). This CDR3 is 14 amino acids long. The germline gives CDR1 SGHAT, CDR2 FQNNGV. Combining the CDR3 with reference TRBV11-2 and TRBJ2-7 gives the whole variable domain EAGVAQSPRYKIIEKRQSVAFWCNPISGHATLYWYQQILGQGPKLLIQFQNNGVVDDSQLPKDRFSAERLKGVDSTLKIQPAKLEDSAVYLCASSSAVTEYERYFGPGTRLTVT.

Concerning this clonotype itself: A much larger clone lies a single base off, so this may be a read error. J is TRBJ2-2 and V is TRBV12-3 or TRBV12-4; D might be TRBD1 or TRBD2, each matching 6 bases. V lost 6 bases to trimming and J lost 9 bases, with 20 bases between them. This CDR3 is built from 15 residues. As DNA, the CDR3 is TGTGCCAGCAGATGGGGGGCGGTGGGTCAAAGGGAGCTGTTTTTT. This gives the protein CASRWGAVGQRELFF.

About this clonotype itself: Mismatch with germline at one junction end may stem from a read error. V is TRBV4-1 and J is TRBJ2-5; 14 bases map to TRBD2. Germline V gene data show CDR1 as MGHRA and CDR2 as YSYEKL. This CDR3 spans 16 amino acids. The CDR3 reads CTSSRGTSGRGETQYF. CDR3 nucleotides: TGCACCAGCAGTCGAGGGACTAGCGGGAGAGGAGAGACCCAGTACTTC.

In the case of this clonotype: Relative to the germline gene, one junction end is altered; a read error may explain this. The chain couples TRBV29-1 to TRBJ1-2; possible D gene TRBD1, 6 bases. Germline CDR1 and CDR2: SQVTM and ANQGSEA. The CDR3 is 11 amino acids. CDR3 sequence reads: CNVGQHYGYTF. In nucleotides, the CDR3 is TGCAACGTTGGACAGCACTATGGCTATACCTTC. The complete variable domain, with remaining parts taken from reference TRBV29-1 and TRBJ1-2, reads SAVISQKPSRDICQRGTSLTIQCQVDSQVTMMFWYRQQPGQSLTLIATANQGSEATYESGFVIDKFPISRPNLTFSTLTVSNMSPEDSSIYLCNVGQHYGYTFGSGTRLTVV.

This clonotype has only a few counts. This chain uses TRBV24-1 with TRBJ2-1; the D gene is possibly TRBD2 (6 bases). The V gene lost 7 bases and the J gene lost 5 bases, with 20 bases spanning the gap. This CDR3 is 16 amino acids long. Looked up from germline, CDR1 is KGHDR and CDR2 is SFDVKD. This CDR3 is CATSPAGLAGHNEQFF. The CDR3 DNA reads TGTGCCACCAGCCCAGCGGGTCTGGCAGGGCACAATGAGCAGTTCTTC.

Remarks on this clonotype: At one end, the junction sequence differs from germline, possibly due to a read error. The chain employs TRBV6-6 and TRBJ2-7; D is undetermined. CDR3 length equals 14 residues. Germline lookup yields CDR1 MNHNY and CDR2 SVGAGI (reference sequence). The CDR3 sequence: CASSQTSSSYGQYF. CDR3 nucleotides: TGTGCTAGCAGCCAAACGTCTAGTTCCTACGGGCAGTACTTC.

This clonotype was counted once. One junction end disagrees with the germline gene, perhaps due to a read error. The chain uses TRBV4-1 and TRBJ1-5, with TRBD1 matching over 7 bases. Germline loops: CDR1 MGHRA, CDR2 YSYEKL. The CDR3 has 15 amino acids. The CDR3 DNA is TGCGCCAGCAACCAAGGGGACAGAAACGATCAGCCCCAGCATTTT. Translating it yields CASNQGDRNDQPQHF.

In its sample, this clonotype was seen many times. The chain uses TRBV14 and TRBJ1-1; D call uncertain. CDR1 SGHDN and CDR2 FVKESK come from the germline V gene. Between the trimmed V and J ends, which lost 4 bases and 0 bases, there was a span of 9 bases. There are 14 residues in the CDR3. Written as DNA, the CDR3 is TGTGCCAGCAGCCCCAGAGGGTTGAACACTGAAGCTTTCTTT. It specifies CASSPRGLNTEAFF.

This clonotype was picked up many times. The V call is TRBV6-5, the J call TRBJ1-1; weak D call: TRBD1 (5 bases). CDR3 length: 14 amino acids. CDR1 and CDR2 (germline): MNHEY, SVGAGI. V was pared by 7 bases and J by 1 base, with 13 bases between. DNA of the CDR3: TGTGCCAGCAAACCGGACACCTGGAACACTGAAGCTTTCTTT. Translating it yields CASKPDTWNTEAFF.

Turning to this clonotype: This may come from a read error, since a much larger clone is one base off. V is TRBV10-3 and J is TRBJ2-7; 7 bases map to TRBD2. Germline V lookup: CDR1 ENHRY, CDR2 SYGVKD. This CDR3 is 16 amino acids long. The chain's CDR3 is CAIKRVPGLTNYVQYF. The DNA for the CDR3 is TGTGCCATCAAGCGGGTGCCGGGACTAACAAACTACGTGCAGTACTTC.

Of note for this clonotype: The CDR3 ends on some other residue instead of the conserved phenylalanine or tryptophan, so this is likely a read error. The V gene is TRBV5-6, the J gene TRBJ2-6; D unclear. CDR1 and CDR2 (germline): SGHDT, YYEEEE. The CDR3 spans 17 residues. The CDR3 nucleotides read TGTGTCAGCAGCTTTCCACACCATCTCTCTGGGGCCAACGTCCTGACTTTA. The encoded protein is CVSSFPHHLSGANVLTL.

This clonotype was recorded at least ten times. The chain employs TRBV5-4 and TRBJ2-7; no clear D gene. The CDR3 has 14 residues. The germline V gene has CDR1 SGHNT and CDR2 YYREEE (reference sequence). Trimming took off 1 base at V and 1 base at J, with 9 bases between the two ends. The CDR3 DNA follows: TGTGCCAGCAGCTTGTCTGGGAAATCCTACGAGCAGTACTTC. As protein: CASSLSGKSYEQYF.

The V and J genes are TRBV5-5 and TRBJ2-3; D not resolved. V was shortened by 2 bases and J by 2 bases, with 12 bases between the two germline ends. Germline CDR1 reads SGHKS; CDR2 reads YYEKEE (reference sequence). There are 15 residues in the CDR3. CDR3 sequence reads: CASSFRAFTTDTQYF. In DNA form, the CDR3 reads TGTGCCAGCAGCTTCCGGGCGTTTACCACAGATACGCAGTATTTT.

The chain recombines TRBV6-6 with TRBJ1-6; D ambiguous. With 8 bases removed from V and 7 bases from J, the gap between germline ends came to 18 bases. Germline CDR1 reads MNHNY; CDR2 reads SVGAGI (reference sequence). The CDR3 totals 15 residues. For the CDR3, the DNA is TGTGCCAGCGATAGAGAATGGGCAAACAATTCACCCCTCCACTTT. Translated, it gives CASDREWANNSPLHF.

As for this clonotype: A much more abundant neighbour one base away suggests this may be a read error. The chain links TRBV28 to TRBJ2-2; either TRBD1 or TRBD2 may fit D (5 bases each). There are 14 residues in the CDR3. Germline V lookup: CDR1 MDHEN, CDR2 SYDVKM. The CDR3, as DNA: TGTGCCAGCAGTCCCAGGGTGGGGACCGGGGAGCTGCTTTTT. Its translation is CASSPRVGTGELLF.

On this clonotype itself: A read error may be the cause here, since a much bigger clone is one base away. The CDR3 does not end in the conserved phenylalanine or tryptophan, so this is likely a read error. The rearrangement links TRBV6-7 to TRBJ2-3; 8 nucleotides agree with TRBD1. TRBV6-7 falls under the ORF class, with uncertain function. V shed 5 bases, J shed 5 bases, and the junction held 3 bases outside the gene matches. This CDR3 is 13 amino acids long. The CDR3 DNA follows: TGTGCCAGCAGTGAAGACAGGGGAGATACGCAGTATTAT. Protein product: CASSEDRGDTQYY.

About this clonotype: Compared with germline, one end of the junction differs, possibly owing to a read error. The chain carries TRBV6-5 and TRBJ2-3, with TRBD2 matching 7 bases. Germline CDR1 is MNHEY and CDR2 is SVGAGI. The CDR3 runs 14 residues. CDR3 sequence: CTSSHTSEADTQYF. CDR3 nucleotides: TGTACCAGCAGTCACACTAGCGAGGCAGATACGCAGTATTTT.

This clonotype was picked up one time. The germline gene is not matched at one end of the junction; a read error may be the cause. The chain has TRBV11-2 and TRBJ1-6, with D perhaps TRBD1 (6 bases). The germline gives CDR1 SGHAT, CDR2 FQNNGV. The CDR3 is made up of 16 amino acids. CDR3 sequence (DNA): TGTGCCAGCAGCTCCACTCCAGGAGGGGGTTCGATACCCCTCCAGTTT. Protein: CASSSTPGGGSIPLQF.

This clonotype came up many times. The gene calls are TRBV6-1 and TRBJ1-5; D unresolved. Trimming took off 8 bases at V and 2 bases at J, with 13 bases between the two ends. Germline V gene data show CDR1 as MNHNS and CDR2 as SASEGT. The CDR3 runs 14 residues. Here the CDR3 reads CASHREGGNQPQHF. CDR3 DNA: TGTGCCAGCCATAGGGAGGGAGGCAATCAGCCCCAGCATTTT.

The rearrangement joins TRBV28 to TRBJ2-6, with D possibly being TRBD2 (6 bases). CDR1 is MDHEN and CDR2 is SYDVKM in the germline V gene. The length of the CDR3 is 18 residues. V was pared by 2 bases and J by 0 bases, with 14 bases between. In nucleotides, the CDR3 is TGTGCCAGCAGTTTAGGTTGGAGGGTCTTCTCTGGGGCCAACGTCCTGACTTTC. It translates to CASSLGWRVFSGANVLTF. The variable domain in full, with the rest retrieved from reference TRBV28 and TRBJ2-6, is DVKVTQSSRYLVKRTGEKVFLECVQDMDHENMFWYRQDPGLGLRLIYFSYDVKMKEKGDIPEGYSVSREKKERFSLILESASTNQTSMYLCASSLGWRVFSGANVLTFGAGSRLTVL.

This clonotype is a singleton in its sample. Likely a read error: the CDR3 ends without its conserved phenylalanine or tryptophan. The chain has TRBV7-9 and TRBJ1-6; D ambiguous. The CDR3 spans 12 residues. Germline-derived CDR1 and CDR2 are SEHNR and FQNEAQ (reference sequence). Here the CDR3 DNA reads TGTGCCAGGAGCTTAGCCCATTCACCCCTCCACTCT. As protein: CARSLAHSPLHS.